The 20 T cell receptor beta chains presented below share a single source sample, sequenced in a study of shared clonotypes between healthy human individuals. Profiling relied on immunoSEQ multiplex PCR, and the TCRdb table lists in-frame clones only, not all of them. The sample holds approximately 1.5 million clones; 97% to 99% are singletons and the top ten take 0.3% to 0.45%. Sequenced material: naive CD4+ T cells sorted from blood. As for subset: CD45RA+ positively selected. The receptors were sampled from a man younger than 45 in good health.

This clone came up once. V is TRBV6-1 and J is TRBJ1-5; D call uncertain. The germline V and J ends were trimmed by 2 bases and 4 bases, with 18 bases remaining between them. CDR3 length: 17 residues. CDR1 and CDR2 (germline): MNHNS, SASEGT. DNA of the CDR3: TGTGCCAGCAGTGAAAAAACGTTTCGTGGTGGGAATCAGCCCCAGCATTTT. It codes for CASSEKTFRGGNQPQHF.

This rearrangement joins TRBV2 to TRBJ1-5, with a possible D match to TRBD1 (6 bases). V lost 0 bases, J lost 7 bases, and 10 bases lay in between. The germline gives CDR1 SNHLY, CDR2 FYNNEI. The CDR3 extends over 14 amino acids. The CDR3 protein is CASSEANRVQPQHF. The CDR3 DNA is TGTGCCAGCAGTGAAGCCAACAGGGTCCAGCCCCAGCATTTT.

The J gene is TRBJ2-7, the V gene TRBV6-5; D unresolved. This CDR3 has 14 amino acids. CDR1 MNHEY and CDR2 SVGAGI come from the germline V gene. The V end lost 5 bases, the J end lost 2 bases, and 13 bases lay between the germline ends. This CDR3 reads CASSQGPLTYEQYF. CDR3 nucleotide sequence: TGTGCCAGCAGTCAAGGGCCCCTCACCTACGAGCAGTACTTC.

The chain couples TRBV6-1 to TRBJ1-5, with a tentative D call TRBD1 (6 bases). Germline CDR1 is MNHNS and CDR2 is SASEGT. The CDR3 is made up of 16 amino acids. Trimming shortened V by 3 bases and J by 1 base, and 13 bases separated the two germline ends. For the CDR3, the DNA is TGTGCCAGCAGTGAGTGGGGGCGGGGGAGCAATCAGCCCCAGCATTTT. It yields the protein CASSEWGRGSNQPQHF.

The V call is TRBV10-1, the J call TRBJ2-7; D uncertain. The CDR3 runs 15 residues. In germline, CDR1 is WNHNN, CDR2 SYGVQD (reference sequence). The V gene lost 0 bases and the J gene lost 7 bases, with 16 bases spanning the gap. This CDR3 reads CASSESAGSLGEQYF. In DNA, the CDR3 is TGCGCCAGCAGTGAGTCCGCAGGAAGCCTGGGAGAGCAGTACTTC.

The gene calls are TRBV2 and TRBJ1-5; 8 nucleotides align to TRBD1. The CDR3 has 15 amino acids. With V trimmed by 6 bases and J by 0 bases, 4 bases remained unmatched. Germline assignment: CDR1 SNHLY and CDR2 FYNNEI. CDR3 in DNA: TGTGCCAGCAGATTGGGACAGGTTAGCAATCAGCCCCAGCATTTT. It is translated as CASRLGQVSNQPQHF.

The count of this clone is one. This chain links TRBV5-4 with TRBJ2-1, with D perhaps TRBD2 (6 bases). Germline V gene lookup returns CDR1 SGHNT and CDR2 YYREEE (reference sequence). The CDR3 is 16 amino acids. V lost 0 bases and J 9 bases, leaving 19 bases between the germline ends. CDR3 in DNA: TGTGCCAGCAGCTTGGGTGGCGGGATAGGATTTATTGAGCAGTTCTTC. It encodes CASSLGGGIGFIEQFF.

The V gene is TRBV6-6, the J gene TRBJ1-2; TRBD1 matches 9 bases. J lost 7 bases, V lost 7 bases, and 7 bases had no gene match. Per the germline V gene, CDR1 is MNHNY and CDR2 is SVGAGI (reference sequence). This CDR3 is built from 13 residues. CDR3 in DNA: TGTGCCAGCACCCACCGGGACAGGGCTGGCTACACCTTC. Amino acids: CASTHRDRAGYTF.

J is TRBJ2-2 and V is TRBV9; tentatively, D is TRBD1 (7 bases). Germline CDR1 SGDLS, CDR2 YYNGEE. CDR3 size: 16 residues. Trimming removed 3 bases from V and 1 base from J, with 13 bases in between. The CDR3 sequence is CASSGYRGLNTGELFF. As DNA, the CDR3 is TGTGCCAGCAGCGGCTACAGGGGACTGAACACCGGGGAGCTGTTTTTT.

This chain joins TRBV10-2 and TRBJ1-5; perhaps TRBD1 as D (5 bases). The V end lost 6 bases, the J end lost 0 bases, and 9 bases lay between the germline ends. The CDR3 is 14 amino acids. Per germline, CDR1 WSHSY and CDR2 SAAADI. CDR3 DNA: TGCGCCAGCAGGCCAGGGCTTAGCAATCAGCCCCAGCATTTT. This encodes CASRPGLSNQPQHF.

Here the CDR3 DNA reads TGTGCCAGCAGTTCAGTCGGTGAGCAGTTCTTC. Translating gives CASSSVGEQFF. The V gene is TRBV28, the J gene TRBJ2-1; D gene unclear. There are 11 residues in the CDR3. Germline lookup yields CDR1 MDHEN and CDR2 SYDVKM. The V end was cut by 4 bases, the J end by 9 bases, with 7 bases between.

The chain has TRBV7-3 and TRBJ1-1, with 8 bases identical to TRBD1. Looked up from germline, CDR1 is SGHTA and CDR2 is FQGTGA. J was trimmed by 4 bases and V by 1 base; bases with no gene match: 2. There are 14 residues in the CDR3. CDR3 bases: TGTGCCAGCAGCTTAAGACAGGGGATCACTGAAGCTTTCTTT. Translated, it gives CASSLRQGITEAFF.

The rearrangement joins TRBV7-2 to TRBJ1-3; D gene ambiguous. Trimming took 1 base from V and 6 from J, leaving 10 bases between them. The CDR3 sequence is 14 residues long. From germline, CDR1 is SGHTA and CDR2 FQGNSA. CDR3 sequence reads: CASSLVGRENTIYF. The CDR3 DNA reads as TGTGCCAGCAGCTTAGTAGGGAGAGAAAACACCATATATTTT.

This clone has just one count. V usage is TRBV5-1 and J usage is TRBJ1-1; 7 nucleotides agree with TRBD1. CDR1 is SGHRS, CDR2 YFSETQ, per germline. This CDR3 has 15 residues. V lost 4 bases and J lost 0; bases outside the gene matches: 6. CDR3 region: CASSQGGQMNTEAFF. The CDR3 bases are TGCGCCAGCAGCCAGGGGGGACAGATGAACACTGAAGCTTTCTTT.

The V gene is TRBV27, the J gene TRBJ1-5; 7 bases match TRBD1. CDR1 and CDR2 from the germline V gene are MNHEY and SMNVEV (reference sequence). The junction had 10 bases not matched to a gene; V was cut back by 6 bases and J by 5 bases. This CDR3 has 15 residues. The CDR3 spells CASRPVTGLDQPQHF. The CDR3 DNA reads TGTGCCAGCAGGCCCGTGACAGGGTTGGATCAGCCCCAGCATTTT.

The chain is built from TRBV5-1 and TRBJ1-2, with a possible D match to TRBD1 (5 bases). V lost 0 bases and J lost 4, with 13 bases in between. Germline V gene sequence: CDR1 SGHRS, CDR2 YFSETQ. The CDR3 contains 15 residues. In DNA form, the CDR3 reads TGCGCCAGCAGCTTGGTTGAGGGGCAGGCCTATGGCTACACCTTC. Amino acids: CASSLVEGQAYGYTF.

A word on this clone: The sample holds other DNA sequences that translate to the same CDR3. The chain recombines TRBV30 with TRBJ1-2, with a possible D match to TRBD1 (5 bases). V gave up 4 bases and J gave up 5 bases, with 11 bases separating them. The CDR3 consists of 12 residues. Germline V gene lookup returns CDR1 GTSNPN and CDR2 SVGIG (reference sequence). CDR3 nucleotide sequence: TGTGCCTGGACGGGCGGGGGATATGGCTACACCTTC. Protein product: CAWTGGGYGYTF.

The V call is TRBV9, the J call TRBJ2-7, with D maybe TRBD2 (6 bases). The CDR3 sequence is 14 residues long. V gave up 3 bases and J gave up 2 bases, with 12 bases separating them. Per germline, CDR1 SGDLS and CDR2 YYNGEE. The chain's CDR3 is CASSAGGNAYEQYF. The CDR3 bases are TGTGCCAGCAGCGCCGGGGGTAACGCCTACGAGCAGTACTTC.

J is TRBJ2-3 and V is TRBV7-3, with 10 bases that match TRBD2. V lost 3 bases and J lost 5; bases outside the gene matches: 5. CDR3 length: 15 residues. The germline V gene has CDR1 SGHTA and CDR2 FQGTGA. Here the CDR3 reads CASSLELAGRDTQYF. Written as DNA, the CDR3 is TGTGCCAGCAGCTTGGAACTAGCGGGACGAGATACGCAGTATTTT.

The chain is built from TRBV5-1 and TRBJ2-2, with TRBD1 identical over 8 bases. CDR3 length equals 16 residues. The V gene end was trimmed by 4 bases and the J gene end by 0 bases; junction bases not matched to a gene: 5. The germline V gene has CDR1 SGHRS and CDR2 YFSETQ. For the CDR3, the DNA is TGCGCCAGCAGCCGGGGGACAGGATCGAACACCGGGGAGCTGTTTTTT. Its protein product is CASSRGTGSNTGELFF.